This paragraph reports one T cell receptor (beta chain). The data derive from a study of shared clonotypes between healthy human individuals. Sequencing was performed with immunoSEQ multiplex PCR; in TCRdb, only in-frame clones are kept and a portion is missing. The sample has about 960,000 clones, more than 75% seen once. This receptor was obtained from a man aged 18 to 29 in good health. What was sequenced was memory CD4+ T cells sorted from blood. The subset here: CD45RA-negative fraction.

This CDR3 is CASSAQPNTDTQYF. In nucleotides, the CDR3 is TGTGCCAGCAGCGCCCAACCTAACACAGATACGCAGTATTTT. This chain joins TRBV9 and TRBJ2-3; D is unclear. Trimming took 3 bases from V and 2 from J, leaving 10 bases between them. Germline V gene data show CDR1 as SGDLS and CDR2 as YYNGEE. The CDR3 sequence is 14 residues long.